The source of this T cell receptor beta chain is a study of blood T cells in healthy people across ages. Overall study context: For every two T cells, template switching captured about one barcoded beta molecule. Study-wide results and limits: With unsorted PBMCs, a conclusive comparison of naive versus antigen-experienced cells was not possible. Age brought a roughly linear fall in TCR beta diversity measured per million T cells.

The CDR3 contains 15 residues. V lost 2 bases to trimming and J lost 10 bases, with 18 bases between them. Per the germline V gene, CDR1 is MDHEN and CDR2 is SYDVKM. A note on this clonotype: As yet, its antigen is unknown.

Peripheral blood from each donor was collected in a volume of 9.5 to 10 milliliters. It was with a sample-barcoded 5' primer and a J-beta primer mix that a second PCR of roughly 7 to 12 cycles was run. Via MiXCR, TCRdb re-called the 5' RACE reads, giving one row per CDR3 protein. The sample lists roughly 680,000 distinct CDR3 sequences, around 49% seen once, with around a third in the top ten. The chain carries TRBV28 and TRBJ2-1; perhaps TRBD2 as D (6 bases). The sequenced sample was blood. The sequence was obtained from a woman between 55 and 75 years old in good health. The CDR3 region is CASSLARAGGREQFF. The CDR3 bases are TGTGCCAGCAGTTTAGCTAGAGCGGGCGGACGGGAGCAGTTCTTC.